This T cell receptor beta chain appears in the sequencing data of a study of blood T cells in healthy people across ages (dated by TCRdb to between 2015 and 2017). Context from the whole study: In model experiments, roughly one uniquely barcoded TCR beta cDNA molecule per two T cells was captured by template switching. Donors of different ages were randomly distributed across sequencing lanes to avoid experimental bias. Donors were grouped into four age groups: young (average approximately 15 years), middle-aged (roughly 37), aged (approximately 67) and long-lived (over 80). Two additional independent replicas of 1 million unique cDNA reads from the same blood draw were analyzed for two donors (one aged 18 to 30 and one aged 80 or older). The study measured age-related changes in TCR beta repertoire diversity using deep sequencing normalized with unique cDNA molecular identifiers. What the research found in general, with its limitations: There was a strong correlation between observed TCR beta diversity and the percentage of naive T cells measured by flow cytometry. Bulk unsorted PBMC profiling prevented conclusive comparison of naive and antigen-experienced compartments. Observed TCR beta diversity per million T cells fell roughly linearly with age, and a significant reduction was already apparent by age roughly 40. Compared with the aged group, the long-lived group had more naive CD4+ T cells, fewer expanded clones and increased TCR diversity, suggesting age selection. Because donor CMV infection status was unknown, age-related changes in expanded clonotypes were potentially confounded. Estimates of total diversity from one million sequenced T cells were regarded as lower bounds and underestimates.

Worth noting for this clonotype: Its cognate antigen has yet to be identified. No base qualities exist here, and no much larger clone lies one base off it.

The CDR3 starts with the cysteine, ends with the phenylalanine, and has 18 residues. Kept here is only the CDR3 DNA, which spans 54 bases and is read in frame from base 1. The germline V gene encodes CDR1 KGHSH and CDR2 LQKENI. The V end gives up 3 bases and the J end 1 base, leaving 13 bases in the junction not matched to a gene. Library preparation used 5' RACE. Instrument on record: Illumina HiSeq 2500. A second PCR of roughly 6 to 11 cycles was run with a J-beta primer mix and a sample-barcoded 5' primer. A unique molecular identifier was introduced onto each TCR beta cDNA molecule by a template-switch 5' adaptor carrying 12 random nucleotides. Each sample yielded at least 2.5 million CDR3-containing paired-end reads. The Mint cDNA synthesis kit, primed by a TRBC-specific oligonucleotide, was used to synthesize first-strand cDNA from all RNA. Following uracil-DNA glycosylase treatment, a first 18-cycle PCR with universal primers M1SS and BC2_uni_R was performed on all cDNA. In the original analysis: Normalization of each sample was performed by random selection of 1 million high-quality reads, each carrying a distinct molecular identifier. Reads sharing molecular identifiers were discarded rather than binned into consensus sequences. MiTCR, with a Q25 quality threshold and the strictest error-elimination algorithm, was used for CDR3 identification, clonotype clustering and error correction. Lower-bound total TCR beta diversity was estimated with a nonparametric unseen species model using Euler transformation. TCRdb cleaned the public reads at Q25 with fastp, built clones with MiXCR and kept in-frame beta chains. Each record represents a unique CDR3 protein, reported with the most common genes and DNA among its rows. TCRdb, not the original authors, processed these V and J calls. The sample table shows approximately 830,000 distinct CDR3 sequences, and roughly 60% are seen once. The leading ten clones occupy 28% of the sample.

The roughly 39 donors, aged roughly 6 to 95 years, were systemically healthy Caucasian individuals from Russia. About 9.1 milliliters of peripheral blood were collected from each donor into EDTA-treated Vacutainer tubes. Ficoll-Paque density-gradient centrifugation was used to isolate PBMCs, with at least 6.5 million per sample. Total RNA was extracted from PBMCs with Trizol reagent, with at least 6 micrograms obtained per sample. For every donor, flow cytometry on a PBMC aliquot measured the percentage of naive CD45RAhigh/CD27high T cells. The material sequenced was blood. The sequence was obtained from a man between 25 and 39 years old in good health. This receptor chain uses TRBV18 and TRBJ2-7, with TRBD1 identical over 9 junction bases. The CDR3 amino acid sequence is: CASSPRRPGQGLSYEQYF. The DNA reads as follows: TGTGCCAGCTCACCTCGTCGTCCGGGACAGGGTCTTTCCTACGAGCAGTACTTC.